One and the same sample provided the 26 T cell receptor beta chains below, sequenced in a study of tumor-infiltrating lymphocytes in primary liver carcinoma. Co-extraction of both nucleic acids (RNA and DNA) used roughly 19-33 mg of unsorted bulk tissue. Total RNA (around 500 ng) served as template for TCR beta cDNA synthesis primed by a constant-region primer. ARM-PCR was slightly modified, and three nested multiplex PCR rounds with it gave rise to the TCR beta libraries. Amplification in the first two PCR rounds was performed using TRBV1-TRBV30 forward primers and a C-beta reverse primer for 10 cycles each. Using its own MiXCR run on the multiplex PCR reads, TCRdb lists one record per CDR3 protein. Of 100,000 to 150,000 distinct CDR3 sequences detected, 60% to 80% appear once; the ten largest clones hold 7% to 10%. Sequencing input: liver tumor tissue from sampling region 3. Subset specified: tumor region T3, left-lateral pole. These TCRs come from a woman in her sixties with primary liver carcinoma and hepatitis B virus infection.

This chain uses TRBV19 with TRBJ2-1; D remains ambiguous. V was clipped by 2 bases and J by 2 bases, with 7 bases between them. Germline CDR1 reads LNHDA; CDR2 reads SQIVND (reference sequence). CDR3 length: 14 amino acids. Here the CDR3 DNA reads TGTGCCAGTAGTATAAACGGGCCCTACAATGAGCAGTTCTTC. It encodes CASSINGPYNEQFF.

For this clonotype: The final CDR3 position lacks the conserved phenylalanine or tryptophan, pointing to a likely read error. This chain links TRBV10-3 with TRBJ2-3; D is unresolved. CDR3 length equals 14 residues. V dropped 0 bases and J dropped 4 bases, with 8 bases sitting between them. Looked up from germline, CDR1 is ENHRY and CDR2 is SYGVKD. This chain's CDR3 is CAISESPNPDTQYL. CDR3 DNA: TGTGCCATCAGTGAGTCCCCTAACCCAGATACGCAGTATCTT.

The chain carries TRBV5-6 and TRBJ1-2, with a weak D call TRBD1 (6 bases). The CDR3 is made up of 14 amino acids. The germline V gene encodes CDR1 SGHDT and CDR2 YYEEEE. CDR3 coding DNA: TGTGACAGTAGCTTCGGGGTGGACAGCTATGGCTACACCTTC. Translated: CDSSFGVDSYGYTF. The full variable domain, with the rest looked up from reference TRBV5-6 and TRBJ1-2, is DAGVTQSPTHLIKTRGQQVTLRCSPKSGHDTVSWYQQALGQGPQFIFQYYEEEERQRGNFPDRFSGHQFPNYSSELNVNALLLGDSALYLCDSSFGVDSYGYTFGSGTRLTVV.

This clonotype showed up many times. The CDR3 loop is CASSLGGRAQDTQYF. CDR3 DNA sequence: TGTGCCAGCAGTTTAGGTGGGAGGGCACAGGATACGCAGTATTTT. The rearrangement uses TRBV12-3 or TRBV12-4 and TRBJ2-3; 7 bases are shared with TRBD2. This CDR3 comprises 15 residues. Trimming removed 1 base from V and 6 bases from J; junction bases left unmatched: 7.

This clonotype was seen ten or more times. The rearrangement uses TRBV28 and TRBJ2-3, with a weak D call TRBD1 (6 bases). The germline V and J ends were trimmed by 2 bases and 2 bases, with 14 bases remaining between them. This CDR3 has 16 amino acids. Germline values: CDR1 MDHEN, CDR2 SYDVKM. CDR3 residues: CASSLLGRGNTDTQYF. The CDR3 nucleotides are TGTGCCAGCAGTTTACTGGGAAGGGGGAACACAGATACGCAGTATTTT.

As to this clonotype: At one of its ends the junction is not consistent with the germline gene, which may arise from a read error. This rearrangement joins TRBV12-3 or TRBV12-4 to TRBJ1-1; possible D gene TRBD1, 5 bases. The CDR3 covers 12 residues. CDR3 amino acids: CASSWTSTEASF. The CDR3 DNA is TGTGCCAGCAGTTGGACAAGCACTGAAGCTTCCTTT.

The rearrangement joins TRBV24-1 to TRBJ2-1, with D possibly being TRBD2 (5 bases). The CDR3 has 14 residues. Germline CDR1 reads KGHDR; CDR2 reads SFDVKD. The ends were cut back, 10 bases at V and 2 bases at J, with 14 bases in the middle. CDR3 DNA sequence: TGTGCCACTAGCGAGGAATCCCCCTACAATGAGCAGTTCTTC. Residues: CATSEESPYNEQFF.

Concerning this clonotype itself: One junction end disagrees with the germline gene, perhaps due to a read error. The CDR3 loop reads CVSSLKGVDNEQFF. The CDR3 DNA is TGTGTCAGCAGCTTAAAAGGGGTTGATAATGAGCAGTTCTTC. The chain recombines TRBV11-3 with TRBJ2-1; D perhaps matches TRBD1 (5 bases). The germline gives CDR1 SGHNT, CDR2 YENEEA. The CDR3 contains 14 residues.

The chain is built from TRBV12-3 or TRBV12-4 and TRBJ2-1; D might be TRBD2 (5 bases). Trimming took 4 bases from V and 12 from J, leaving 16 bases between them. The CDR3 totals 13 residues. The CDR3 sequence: CASSSTRSGVQFF. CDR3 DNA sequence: TGTGCCAGCAGTTCAACTAGATCCGGCGTGCAGTTCTTC.

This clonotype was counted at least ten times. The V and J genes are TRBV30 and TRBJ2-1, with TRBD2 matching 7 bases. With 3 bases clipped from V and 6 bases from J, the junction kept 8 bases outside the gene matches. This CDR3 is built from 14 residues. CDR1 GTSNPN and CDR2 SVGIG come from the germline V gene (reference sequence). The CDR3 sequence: CAWSMTTGGNEQFF. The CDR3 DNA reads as TGTGCCTGGAGCATGACTACGGGGGGCAATGAGCAGTTCTTC.

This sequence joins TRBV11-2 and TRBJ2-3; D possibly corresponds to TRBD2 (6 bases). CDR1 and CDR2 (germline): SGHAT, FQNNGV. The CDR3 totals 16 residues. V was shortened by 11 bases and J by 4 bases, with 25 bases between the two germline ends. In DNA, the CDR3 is TGTGCCGGCAACTTGTTCCCAACGGGAGAGGCAGATACGCAGTATTTT. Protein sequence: CAGNLFPTGEADTQYF. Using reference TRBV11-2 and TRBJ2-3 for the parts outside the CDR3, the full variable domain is EAGVAQSPRYKIIEKRQSVAFWCNPISGHATLYWYQQILGQGPKLLIQFQNNGVVDDSQLPKDRFSAERLKGVDSTLKIQPAKLEDSAVYLCAGNLFPTGEADTQYFGPGTRLTVL.

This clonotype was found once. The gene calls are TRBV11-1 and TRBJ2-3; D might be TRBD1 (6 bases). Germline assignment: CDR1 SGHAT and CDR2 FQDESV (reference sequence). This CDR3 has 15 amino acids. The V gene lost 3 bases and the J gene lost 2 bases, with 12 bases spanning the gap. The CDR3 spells CASSLGPGHTDTQYF. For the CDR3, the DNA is TGTGCCAGCAGCTTGGGTCCGGGACACACAGATACGCAGTATTTT.

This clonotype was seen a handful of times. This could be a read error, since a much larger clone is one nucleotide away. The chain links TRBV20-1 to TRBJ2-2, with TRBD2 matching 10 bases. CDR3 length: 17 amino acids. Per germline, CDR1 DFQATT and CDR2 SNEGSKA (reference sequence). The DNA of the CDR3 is TGCAGTGCTAGAGATCCGGCTAGCGGGAGTCTGGGCGGGGAGCCGTTTTTT. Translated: CSARDPASGSLGGEPFF.

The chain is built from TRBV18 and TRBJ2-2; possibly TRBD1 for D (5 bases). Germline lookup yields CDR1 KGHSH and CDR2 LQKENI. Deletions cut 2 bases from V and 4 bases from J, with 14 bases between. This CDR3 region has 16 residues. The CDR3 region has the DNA TGTGCCAGCTCACCAAGTGGCCAAAGGGGCACCGGGGAGCTGTTTTTT. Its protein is CASSPSGQRGTGELFF.

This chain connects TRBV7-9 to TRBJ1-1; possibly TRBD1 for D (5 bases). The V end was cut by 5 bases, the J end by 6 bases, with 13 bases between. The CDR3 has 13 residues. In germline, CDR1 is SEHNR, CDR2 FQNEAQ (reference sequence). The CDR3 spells CASSMWGVAEAFF. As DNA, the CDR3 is TGTGCCAGCAGCATGTGGGGCGTGGCTGAAGCTTTCTTT.

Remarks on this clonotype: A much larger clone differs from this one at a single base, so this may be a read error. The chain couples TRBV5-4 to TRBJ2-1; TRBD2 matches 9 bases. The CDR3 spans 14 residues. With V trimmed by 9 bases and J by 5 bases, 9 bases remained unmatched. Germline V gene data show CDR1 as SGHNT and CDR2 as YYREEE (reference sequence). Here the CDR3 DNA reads TGTGCCAACAGAGCGGGAGGACCTAACAATGAGCAGTTCTTC. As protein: CANRAGGPNNEQFF.

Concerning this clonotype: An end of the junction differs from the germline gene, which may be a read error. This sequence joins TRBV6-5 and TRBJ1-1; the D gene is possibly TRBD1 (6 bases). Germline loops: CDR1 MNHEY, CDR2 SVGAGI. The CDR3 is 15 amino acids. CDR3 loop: CTSSTHRAVNIEAFF. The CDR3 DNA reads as TGTACCAGCAGTACCCACAGGGCAGTGAACATTGAAGCTTTCTTT.

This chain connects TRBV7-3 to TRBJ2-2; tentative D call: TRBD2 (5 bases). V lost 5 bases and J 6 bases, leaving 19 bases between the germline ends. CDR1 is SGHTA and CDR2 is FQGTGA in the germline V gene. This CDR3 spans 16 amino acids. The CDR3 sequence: CASSQDQVGVPGELFF. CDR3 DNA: TGTGCCAGCAGCCAGGACCAAGTGGGAGTACCCGGGGAGCTGTTTTTT.

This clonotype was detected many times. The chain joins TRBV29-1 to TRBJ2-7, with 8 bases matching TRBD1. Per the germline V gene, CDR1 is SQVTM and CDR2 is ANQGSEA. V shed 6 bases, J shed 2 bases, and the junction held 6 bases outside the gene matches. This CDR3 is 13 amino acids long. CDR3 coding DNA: TGCAGCGTCTCACAGGGGGTAACCTACGAGCAGTACTTC. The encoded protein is CSVSQGVTYEQYF.

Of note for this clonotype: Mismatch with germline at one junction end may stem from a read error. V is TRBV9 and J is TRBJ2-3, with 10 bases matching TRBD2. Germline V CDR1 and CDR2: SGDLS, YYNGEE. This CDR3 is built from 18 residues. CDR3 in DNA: TGTGCCAGCAACGTAGAAGCGGGAGGGTCCACTAGCACAGATACGCAGTATTTT. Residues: CASNVEAGGSTSTDTQYF.

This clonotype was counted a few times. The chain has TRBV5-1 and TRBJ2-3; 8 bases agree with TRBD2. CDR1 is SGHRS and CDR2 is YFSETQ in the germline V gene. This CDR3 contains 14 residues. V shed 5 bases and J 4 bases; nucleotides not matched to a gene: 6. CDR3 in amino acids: CASRAEREPDTQYF. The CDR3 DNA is TGCGCCAGCAGGGCCGAGCGGGAGCCAGATACGCAGTATTTT. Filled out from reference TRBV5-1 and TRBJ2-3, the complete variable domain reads KAGVTQTPRYLIKTRGQQVTLSCSPISGHRSVSWYQQTPGQGLQFLFEYFSETQRNKGNFPGRFSGRQFSNSRSEMNVSTLELGDSALYLCASRAEREPDTQYFGPGTRLTVL.

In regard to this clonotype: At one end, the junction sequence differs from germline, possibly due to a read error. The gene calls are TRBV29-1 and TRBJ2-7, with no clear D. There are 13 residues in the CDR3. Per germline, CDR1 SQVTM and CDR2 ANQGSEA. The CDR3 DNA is TGCAGCGTTGGGACCAGCGTACCGCACGAGCAGTACTTT. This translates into CSVGTSVPHEQYF.

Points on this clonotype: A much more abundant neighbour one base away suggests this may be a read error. CDR3 sequence reads: CSVPRGLAGNTGELCF. Written as DNA, the CDR3 is TGCAGCGTCCCGAGGGGCCTAGCGGGAAACACCGGGGAGCTGTGTTTT. This chain uses TRBV29-1 with TRBJ2-2, with 9 bases that match TRBD2. Germline V gene lookup returns CDR1 SQVTM and CDR2 ANQGSEA. There are 16 residues in the CDR3.

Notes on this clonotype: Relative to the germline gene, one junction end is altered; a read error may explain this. The CDR3 reads CVSRSTGLNTIYF. As DNA, the CDR3 is TGTGTCAGCAGAAGCACAGGGTTGAACACAATATATTTT. The rearrangement uses TRBV11-2 and TRBJ1-3; the D gene is possibly TRBD1 (6 bases). Germline assignment: CDR1 SGHAT and CDR2 FQNNGV. The CDR3 sequence is 13 residues long.

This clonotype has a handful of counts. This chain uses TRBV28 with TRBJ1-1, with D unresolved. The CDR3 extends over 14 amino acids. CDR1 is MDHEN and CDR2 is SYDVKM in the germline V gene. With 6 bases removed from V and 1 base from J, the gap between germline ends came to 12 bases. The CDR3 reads CASRVGQTNTEAFF. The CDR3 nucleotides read TGTGCCAGCAGGGTTGGCCAGACGAACACTGAAGCTTTCTTT.

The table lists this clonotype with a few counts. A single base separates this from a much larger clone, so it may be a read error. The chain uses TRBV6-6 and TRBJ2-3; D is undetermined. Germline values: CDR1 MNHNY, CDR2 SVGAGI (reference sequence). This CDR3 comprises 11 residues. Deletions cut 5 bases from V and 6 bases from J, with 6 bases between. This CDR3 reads CASSTVDTQYF. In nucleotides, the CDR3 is TGTGCCAGCAGTACGGTGGATACGCAGTATTTT.